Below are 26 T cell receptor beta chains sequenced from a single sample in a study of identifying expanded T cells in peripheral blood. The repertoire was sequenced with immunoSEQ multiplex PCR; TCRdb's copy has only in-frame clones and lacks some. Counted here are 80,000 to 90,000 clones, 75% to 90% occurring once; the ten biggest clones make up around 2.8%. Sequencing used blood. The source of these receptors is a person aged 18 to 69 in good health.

CDR3 in amino acids: CASSPQGAFGYGYTF. The CDR3 DNA reads TGTGCCAGCAGTCCACAGGGGGCGTTCGGGTATGGCTACACCTTC. The V and J genes are TRBV6-6 and TRBJ1-2; TRBD1 agrees at 9 bases. The CDR3 is 15 amino acids. The V gene end was trimmed by 5 bases and the J gene end by 5 bases; junction bases not matched to a gene: 9. Germline loops: CDR1 MNHNY, CDR2 SVGAGI (reference sequence).

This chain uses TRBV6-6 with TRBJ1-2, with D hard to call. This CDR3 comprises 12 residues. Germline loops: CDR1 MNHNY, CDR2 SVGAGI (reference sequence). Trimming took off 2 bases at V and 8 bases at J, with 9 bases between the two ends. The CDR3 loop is CASSYNGEGYTF. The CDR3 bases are TGTGCCAGCAGTTACAACGGTGAGGGCTACACCTTC.

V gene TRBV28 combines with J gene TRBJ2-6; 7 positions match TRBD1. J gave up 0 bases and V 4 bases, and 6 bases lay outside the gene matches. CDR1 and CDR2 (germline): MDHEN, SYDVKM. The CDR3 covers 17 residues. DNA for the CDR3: TGTGCCAGCAGTTCCCCAGGGGGTCTCTCTGGGGCCAACGTCCTGACTTTC. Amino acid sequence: CASSSPGGLSGANVLTF.

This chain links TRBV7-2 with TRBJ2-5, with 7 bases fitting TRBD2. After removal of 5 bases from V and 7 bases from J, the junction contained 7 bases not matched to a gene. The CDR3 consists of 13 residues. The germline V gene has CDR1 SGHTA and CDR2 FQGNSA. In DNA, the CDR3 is TGTGCCAGCAGCCCCCCGGGGGGTTCGACCCAGTACTTC. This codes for CASSPPGGSTQYF.

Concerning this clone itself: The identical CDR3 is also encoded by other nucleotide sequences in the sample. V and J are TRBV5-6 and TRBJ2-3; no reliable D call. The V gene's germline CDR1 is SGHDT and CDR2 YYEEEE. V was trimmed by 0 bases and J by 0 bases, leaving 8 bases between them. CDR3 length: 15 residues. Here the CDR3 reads CASSLGPTSTDTQYF. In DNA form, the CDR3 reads TGTGCCAGCAGCTTGGGACCAACTAGCACAGATACGCAGTATTTT.

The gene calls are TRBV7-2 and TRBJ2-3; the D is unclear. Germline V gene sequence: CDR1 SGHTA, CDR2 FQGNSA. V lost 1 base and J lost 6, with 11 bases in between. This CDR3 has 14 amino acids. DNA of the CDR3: TGTGCCAGCAGCTTAGGGCAGGAGTGGGATACGCAGTATTTT. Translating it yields CASSLGQEWDTQYF.

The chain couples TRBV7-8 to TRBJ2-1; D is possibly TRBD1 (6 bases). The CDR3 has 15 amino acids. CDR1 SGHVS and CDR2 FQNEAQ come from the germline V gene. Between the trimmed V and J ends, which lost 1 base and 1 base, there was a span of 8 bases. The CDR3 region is CASSLGGLSYNEQFF. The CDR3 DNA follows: TGTGCCAGCAGCTTAGGGGGGCTGTCCTACAATGAGCAGTTCTTC. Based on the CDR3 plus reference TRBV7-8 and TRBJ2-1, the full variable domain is GAGVSQSPRYKVAKRGQDVALRCDPISGHVSLFWYQQALGQGPEFLTYFQNEAQLDKSGLPSDRFFAERPEGSVSTLKIQRTQQEDSAVYLCASSLGGLSYNEQFFGPGTRLTVL.

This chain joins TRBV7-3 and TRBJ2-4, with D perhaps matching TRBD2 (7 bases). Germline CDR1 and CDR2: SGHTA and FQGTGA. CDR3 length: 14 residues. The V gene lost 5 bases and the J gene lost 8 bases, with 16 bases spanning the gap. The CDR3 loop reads CASSQGGGEDIQYF. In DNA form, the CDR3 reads TGTGCCAGCAGCCAGGGAGGGGGTGAGGACATTCAGTACTTC.

The CDR3 loop is CASSIGRGRTDTQYF. CDR3 sequence (DNA): TGTGCCAGTAGTATAGGCAGGGGGCGCACAGATACGCAGTATTTT. The chain links TRBV19 to TRBJ2-3, with TRBD1 matching 8 bases. CDR3 length: 15 residues. CDR1 is LNHDA and CDR2 is SQIVND in the germline V gene (reference sequence). The trim removed 1 base at V and 1 base at J, leaving 1 base unmatched.

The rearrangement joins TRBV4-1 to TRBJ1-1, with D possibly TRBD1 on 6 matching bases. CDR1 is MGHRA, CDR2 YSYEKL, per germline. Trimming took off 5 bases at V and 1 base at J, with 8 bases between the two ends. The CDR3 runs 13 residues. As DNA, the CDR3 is TGCGCCAGCAGCGGACAGCAGAACACTGAAGCTTTCTTT. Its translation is CASSGQQNTEAFF.

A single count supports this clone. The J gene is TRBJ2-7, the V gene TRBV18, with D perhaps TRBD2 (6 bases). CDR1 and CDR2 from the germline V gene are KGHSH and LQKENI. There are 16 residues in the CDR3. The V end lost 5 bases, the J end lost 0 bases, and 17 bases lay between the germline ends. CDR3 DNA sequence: TGTGCCAGCTCATCAGCTCCGGGACTCCTCTCCTACGAGCAGTACTTC. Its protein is CASSSAPGLLSYEQYF.

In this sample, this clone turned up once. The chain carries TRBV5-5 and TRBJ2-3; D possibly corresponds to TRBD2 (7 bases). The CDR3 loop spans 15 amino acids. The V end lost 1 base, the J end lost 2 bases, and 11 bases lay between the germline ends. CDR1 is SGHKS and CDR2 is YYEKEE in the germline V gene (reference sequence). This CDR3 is CASSLSGGPTDTQYF. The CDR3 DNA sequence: TGTGCCAGCAGCTTGTCGGGGGGCCCCACAGATACGCAGTATTTT. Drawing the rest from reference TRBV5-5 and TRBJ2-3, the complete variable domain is DAGVTQSPTHLIKTRGQQVTLRCSPISGHKSVSWYQQVLGQGPQFIFQYYEKEERGRGNFPDRFSARQFPNYSSELNVNALLLGDSALYLCASSLSGGPTDTQYFGPGTRLTVL.

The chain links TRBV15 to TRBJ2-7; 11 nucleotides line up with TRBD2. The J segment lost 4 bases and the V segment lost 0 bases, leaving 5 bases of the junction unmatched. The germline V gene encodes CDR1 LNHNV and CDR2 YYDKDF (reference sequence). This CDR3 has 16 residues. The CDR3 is CATSRDRPSGRYEQYF. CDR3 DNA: TGTGCCACCAGCAGAGATCGCCCTAGCGGGAGGTACGAGCAGTACTTC. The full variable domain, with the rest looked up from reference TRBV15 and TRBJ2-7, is DAMVIQNPRYQVTQFGKPVTLSCSQTLNHNVMYWYQQKSSQAPKLLFHYYDKDFNNEADTPDNFQSRRPNTSFCFLDIRSPGLGDTAMYLCATSRDRPSGRYEQYFGPGTRLTVT.

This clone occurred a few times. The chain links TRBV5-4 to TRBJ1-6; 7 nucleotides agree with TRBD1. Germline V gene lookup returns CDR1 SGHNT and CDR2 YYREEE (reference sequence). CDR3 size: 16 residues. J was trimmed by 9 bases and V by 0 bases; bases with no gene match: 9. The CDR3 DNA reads TGTGCCAGCAGCTTGGCCGGGACAGACACTTTTTCACCCCTCCACTTT. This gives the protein CASSLAGTDTFSPLHF.

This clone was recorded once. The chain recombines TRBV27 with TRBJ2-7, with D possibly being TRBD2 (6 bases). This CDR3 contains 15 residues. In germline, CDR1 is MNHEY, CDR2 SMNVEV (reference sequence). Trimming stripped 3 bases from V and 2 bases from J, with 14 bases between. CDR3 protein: CASSLRGLEPYEQYF. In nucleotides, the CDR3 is TGTGCCAGCAGTTTGCGGGGTTTGGAGCCCTACGAGCAGTACTTC.

CDR3 amino acids: CASSIRDRGTGELFF. Here the CDR3 DNA reads TGTGCCAGTAGTATCCGGGACAGGGGCACCGGGGAGCTGTTTTTT. V usage is TRBV19 and J usage is TRBJ2-2; TRBD1 agrees at 10 bases. V trimming: 3 bases; J trimming: 4 bases; junction bases outside the gene matches: 2. This CDR3 contains 15 residues. In germline, CDR1 is LNHDA, CDR2 SQIVND (reference sequence).

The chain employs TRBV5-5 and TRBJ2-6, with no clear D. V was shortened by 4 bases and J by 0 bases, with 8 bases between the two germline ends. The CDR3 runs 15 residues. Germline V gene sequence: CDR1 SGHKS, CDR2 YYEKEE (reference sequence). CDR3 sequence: CASSPESSGANVLTF. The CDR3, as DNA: TGTGCCAGCAGCCCTGAGAGCTCTGGGGCCAACGTCCTGACTTTC. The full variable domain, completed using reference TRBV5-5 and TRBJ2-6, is DAGVTQSPTHLIKTRGQQVTLRCSPISGHKSVSWYQQVLGQGPQFIFQYYEKEERGRGNFPDRFSARQFPNYSSELNVNALLLGDSALYLCASSPESSGANVLTFGAGSRLTVL.

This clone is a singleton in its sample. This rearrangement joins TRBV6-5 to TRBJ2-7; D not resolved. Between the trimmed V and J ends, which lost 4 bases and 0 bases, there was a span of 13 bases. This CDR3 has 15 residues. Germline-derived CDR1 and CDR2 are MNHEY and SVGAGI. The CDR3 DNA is TGTGCCAGCAGTTGGATCTCCGGCCCCTCCTACGAGCAGTACTTC. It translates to CASSWISGPSYEQYF.

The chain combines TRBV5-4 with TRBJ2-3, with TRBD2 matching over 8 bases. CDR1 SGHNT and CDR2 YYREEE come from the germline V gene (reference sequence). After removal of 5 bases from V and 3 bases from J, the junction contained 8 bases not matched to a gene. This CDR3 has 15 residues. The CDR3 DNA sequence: TGTGCCAGCAGTCAGGATGGGACTAGAACAGATACGCAGTATTTT. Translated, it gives CASSQDGTRTDTQYF.

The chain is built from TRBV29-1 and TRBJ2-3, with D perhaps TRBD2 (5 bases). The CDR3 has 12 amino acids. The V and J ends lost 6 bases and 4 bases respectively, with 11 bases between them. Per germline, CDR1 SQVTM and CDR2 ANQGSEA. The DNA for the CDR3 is TGCAGCGTACTAGGGTCGGCAGATACGCAGTATTTT. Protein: CSVLGSADTQYF.

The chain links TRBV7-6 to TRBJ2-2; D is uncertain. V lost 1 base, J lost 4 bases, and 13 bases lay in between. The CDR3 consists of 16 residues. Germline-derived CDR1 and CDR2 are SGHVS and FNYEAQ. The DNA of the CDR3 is TGTGCCAGCAGCTTAGGGTCCCCTTCCTCCACCGGGGAGCTGTTTTTT. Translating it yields CASSLGSPSSTGELFF.

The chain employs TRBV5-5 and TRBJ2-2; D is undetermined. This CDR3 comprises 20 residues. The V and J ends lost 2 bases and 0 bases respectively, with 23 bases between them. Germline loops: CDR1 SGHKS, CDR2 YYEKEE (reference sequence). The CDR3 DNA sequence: TGTGCCAGCAGCTTCCGCCCACTACAACTTACTGTTGCGAACACCGGGGAGCTGTTTTTT. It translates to CASSFRPLQLTVANTGELFF. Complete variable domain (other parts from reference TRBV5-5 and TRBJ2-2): DAGVTQSPTHLIKTRGQQVTLRCSPISGHKSVSWYQQVLGQGPQFIFQYYEKEERGRGNFPDRFSARQFPNYSSELNVNALLLGDSALYLCASSFRPLQLTVANTGELFFGEGSRLTVL.

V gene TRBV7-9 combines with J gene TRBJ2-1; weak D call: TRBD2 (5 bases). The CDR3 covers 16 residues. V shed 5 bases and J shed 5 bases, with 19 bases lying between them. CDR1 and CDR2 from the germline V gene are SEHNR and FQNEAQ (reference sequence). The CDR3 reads CASSRYGLANHNEQFF. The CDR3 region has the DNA TGTGCCAGCAGCCGGTATGGTCTAGCTAACCACAATGAGCAGTTCTTC.

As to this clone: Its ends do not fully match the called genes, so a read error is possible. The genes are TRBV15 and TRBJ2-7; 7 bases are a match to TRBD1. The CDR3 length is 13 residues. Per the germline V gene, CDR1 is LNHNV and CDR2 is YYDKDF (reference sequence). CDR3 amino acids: CATRRDSASGQYF. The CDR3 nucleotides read TGTGCCACCCGCAGGGACAGCGCGTCGGGGCAGTACTTC. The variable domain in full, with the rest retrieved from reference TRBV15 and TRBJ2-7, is DAMVIQNPRYQVTQFGKPVTLSCSQTLNHNVMYWYQQKSSQAPKLLFHYYDKDFNNEADTPDNFQSRRPNTSFCFLDIRSPGLGDTAMYLCATRRDSASGQYFGPGTRLTVT.

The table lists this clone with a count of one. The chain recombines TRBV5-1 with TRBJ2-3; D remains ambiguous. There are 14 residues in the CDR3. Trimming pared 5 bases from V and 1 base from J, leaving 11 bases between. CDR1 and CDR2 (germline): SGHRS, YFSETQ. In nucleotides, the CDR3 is TGCGCCAGCAGTTCACCCGACCGCACAGATACGCAGTATTTT. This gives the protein CASSSPDRTDTQYF.

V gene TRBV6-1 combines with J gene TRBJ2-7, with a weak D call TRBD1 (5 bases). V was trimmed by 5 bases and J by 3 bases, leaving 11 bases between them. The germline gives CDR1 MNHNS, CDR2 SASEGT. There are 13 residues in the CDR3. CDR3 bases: TGTGCCAGCAGTTATAGACAGAACTACGAGCAGTACTTC. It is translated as CASSYRQNYEQYF.